Listed below are T cell receptor beta chains from one sample, sequenced in a study of T cell responses to AZD1222 COVID-19 vaccine. Sequencing was performed with immunoSEQ multiplex PCR; in TCRdb, only in-frame clones are kept and a portion is missing. Of some 150,000 clones in the sample, about nine tenths were seen once. Sequenced material: peripheral blood, taken on day 0 of AZD1222 vaccination. These receptors originate from an adult in good health. Both conserved end residues are part of each CDR3. The order of the fields is V gene, D gene, J gene, CDR3 DNA, CDR3 protein. The D gene is left open where the match is weak.

V gene: TRBV12-3/TRBV12-4; D gene: NA; J gene: TRBJ2-7; CDR3 DNA: TGTGCCAGCAGTGTTGACAGGTTCGAGCAGTACTTC; CDR3 protein: CASSVDRFEQYF
V gene: TRBV6-5; D gene: NA; J gene: TRBJ2-3; CDR3 DNA: TGTGCCAGCAGCGATAGGACATCTACGCAGTATTTT; CDR3 protein: CASSDRTSTQYF
V gene: TRBV18; D gene: TRBD1; J gene: TRBJ1-6; CDR3 DNA: TGTGCCAGCTCCGGACAGGGGTGGGATTCACCCCTCCACTTT; CDR3 protein: CASSGQGWDSPLHF
V gene: TRBV28; D gene: NA; J gene: TRBJ2-1; CDR3 DNA: TGTGCCAGCATTGGCAGCAGACGGGTGGCCAATGAGCAGTTCTTC; CDR3 protein: CASIGSRRVANEQFF
V gene: TRBV28; D gene: NA; J gene: TRBJ1-6; CDR3 DNA: TGTGCCAGCAGTGAGAATTCACCCCTCCACTTT; CDR3 protein: CASSENSPLHF
V gene: TRBV6-5; D gene: TRBD1; J gene: TRBJ1-5; CDR3 DNA: TGTGCCAGCAGTTGGACAGGGACAAGTGATCAGCTCCAGCATTTT; CDR3 protein: CASSWTGTSDQLQHF
V gene: TRBV7-2; D gene: NA; J gene: TRBJ1-5; CDR3 DNA: TGTGCCAGCAGCTTAGAGGGATATAGCAATCAGCCCCAGCATTTT; CDR3 protein: CASSLEGYSNQPQHF
V gene: TRBV5-6; D gene: NA; J gene: TRBJ1-5; CDR3 DNA: TGTGCCAGCAGCTTTTGGGGGGCAGAGGAAAGGGGTCAGCCCCAGCATTTT; CDR3 protein: CASSFWGAEERGQPQHF
V gene: TRBV7-2; D gene: TRBD1; J gene: TRBJ2-4; CDR3 DNA: TGTGCCAGCAGCTTAGATAGACAGGGTGCCAAAAACATTCAGTACTTC; CDR3 protein: CASSLDRQGAKNIQYF
V gene: TRBV9; D gene: TRBD2; J gene: TRBJ2-1; CDR3 DNA: TGTGCCAGCAGCGTAGGGGGACTATGGTTCGATGAGCAGTTCTTC; CDR3 protein: CASSVGGLWFDEQFF
V gene: TRBV3-1/TRBV3-2; D gene: NA; J gene: TRBJ1-2; CDR3 DNA: TGTGCCAGCAGCCAAGGGCCCATGGATGGCTATGGCTACACCTTC; CDR3 protein: CASSQGPMDGYGYTF